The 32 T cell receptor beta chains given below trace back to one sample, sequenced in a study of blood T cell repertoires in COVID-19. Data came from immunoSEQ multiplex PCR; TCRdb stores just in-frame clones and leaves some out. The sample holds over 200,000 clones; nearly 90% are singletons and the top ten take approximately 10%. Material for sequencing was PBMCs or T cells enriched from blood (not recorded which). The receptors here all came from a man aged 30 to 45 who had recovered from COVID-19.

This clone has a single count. As DNA, the CDR3 is TGCGCCAGCAGTCAGGGAGCCCTTAGCAATCAGCCCCAGCATTTT. Translation: CASSQGALSNQPQHF. This sequence joins TRBV23-1 and TRBJ1-5; D ambiguous. TRBV23-1 is annotated as an ORF whose role is uncertain. The ends were cut back, 3 bases at V and 0 bases at J, with 9 bases in the middle. The CDR3 spans 15 residues.

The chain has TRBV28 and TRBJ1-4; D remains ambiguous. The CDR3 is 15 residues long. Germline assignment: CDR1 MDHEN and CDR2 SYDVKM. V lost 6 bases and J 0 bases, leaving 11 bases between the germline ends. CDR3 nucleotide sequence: TGTGCCAGCAGGATGAACAGTGCAACTAATGAAAAACTGTTTTTT. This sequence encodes CASRMNSATNEKLFF.

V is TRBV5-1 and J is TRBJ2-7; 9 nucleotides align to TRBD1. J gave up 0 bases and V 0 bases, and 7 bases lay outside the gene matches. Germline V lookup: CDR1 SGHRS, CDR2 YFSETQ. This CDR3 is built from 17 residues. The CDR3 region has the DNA TGCGCCAGCAGCTTGGGGACAGGGGCATCACCCTCCTACGAGCAGTACTTC. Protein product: CASSLGTGASPSYEQYF. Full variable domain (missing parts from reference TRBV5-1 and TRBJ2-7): KAGVTQTPRYLIKTRGQQVTLSCSPISGHRSVSWYQQTPGQGLQFLFEYFSETQRNKGNFPGRFSGRQFSNSRSEMNVSTLELGDSALYLCASSLGTGASPSYEQYFGPGTRLTVT.

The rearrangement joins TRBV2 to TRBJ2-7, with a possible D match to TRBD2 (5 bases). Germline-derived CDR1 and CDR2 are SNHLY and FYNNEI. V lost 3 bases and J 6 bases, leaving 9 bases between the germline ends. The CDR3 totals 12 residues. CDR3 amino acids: CASSESGGEQYF. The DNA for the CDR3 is TGTGCCAGCAGTGAGTCTGGAGGCGAGCAGTACTTC.

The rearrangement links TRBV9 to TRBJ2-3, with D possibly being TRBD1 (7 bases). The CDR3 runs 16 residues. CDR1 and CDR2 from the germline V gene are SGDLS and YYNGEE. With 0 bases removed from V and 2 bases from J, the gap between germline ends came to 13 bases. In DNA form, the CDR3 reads TGTGCCAGCAGCGTAGGAGGCAGGGGGGCCACAGATACGCAGTATTTT. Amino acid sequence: CASSVGGRGATDTQYF.

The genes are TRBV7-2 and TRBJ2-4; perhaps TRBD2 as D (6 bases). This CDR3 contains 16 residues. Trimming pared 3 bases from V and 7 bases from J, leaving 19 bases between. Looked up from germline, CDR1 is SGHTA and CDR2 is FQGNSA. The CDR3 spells CASSLTSAGGWNIQYF. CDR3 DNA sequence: TGTGCCAGCAGCTTGACTTCTGCTGGGGGGTGGAACATTCAGTACTTC.

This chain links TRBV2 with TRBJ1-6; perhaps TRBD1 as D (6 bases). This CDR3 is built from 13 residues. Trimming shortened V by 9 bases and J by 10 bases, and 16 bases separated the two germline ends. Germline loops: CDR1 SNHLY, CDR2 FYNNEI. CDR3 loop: CASSLAGASPLHF. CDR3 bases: TGTGCCAGTTCGTTGGCAGGGGCATCACCCCTCCACTTT.

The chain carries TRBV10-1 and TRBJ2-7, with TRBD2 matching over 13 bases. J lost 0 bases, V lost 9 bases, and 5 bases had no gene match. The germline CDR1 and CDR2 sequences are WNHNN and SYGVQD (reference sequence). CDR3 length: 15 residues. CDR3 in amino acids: CARLAGGTLSYEQYF. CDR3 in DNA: TGCGCCAGACTAGCGGGGGGGACCCTCTCCTACGAGCAGTACTTC.

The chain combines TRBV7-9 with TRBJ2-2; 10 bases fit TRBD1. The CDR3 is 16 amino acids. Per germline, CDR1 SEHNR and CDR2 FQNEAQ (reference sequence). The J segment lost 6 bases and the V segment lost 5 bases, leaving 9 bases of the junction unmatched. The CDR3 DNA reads TGTGCCAGCAGCACCCGGGACAGGGGTTCCCCCGGGGAGCTGTTTTTT. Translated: CASSTRDRGSPGELFF.

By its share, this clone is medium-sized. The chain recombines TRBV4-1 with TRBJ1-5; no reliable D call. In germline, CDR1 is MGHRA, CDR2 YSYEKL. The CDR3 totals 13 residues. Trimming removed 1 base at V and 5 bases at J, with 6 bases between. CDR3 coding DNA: TGCGCCAGCAGCCAAGGCTATGATCAGCCCCAGCATTTT. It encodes CASSQGYDQPQHF.

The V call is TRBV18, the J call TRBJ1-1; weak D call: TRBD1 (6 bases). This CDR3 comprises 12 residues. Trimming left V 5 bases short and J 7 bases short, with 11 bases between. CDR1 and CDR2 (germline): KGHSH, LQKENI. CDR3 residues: CASSAQGVEAFF. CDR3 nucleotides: TGTGCCAGCTCAGCACAGGGAGTTGAAGCTTTCTTT.

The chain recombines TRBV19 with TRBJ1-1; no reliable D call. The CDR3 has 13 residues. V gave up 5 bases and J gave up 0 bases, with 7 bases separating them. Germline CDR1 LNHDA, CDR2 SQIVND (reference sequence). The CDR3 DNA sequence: TGTGCCAGTAGTTTTCAGATGAACACTGAAGCTTTCTTT. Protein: CASSFQMNTEAFF.

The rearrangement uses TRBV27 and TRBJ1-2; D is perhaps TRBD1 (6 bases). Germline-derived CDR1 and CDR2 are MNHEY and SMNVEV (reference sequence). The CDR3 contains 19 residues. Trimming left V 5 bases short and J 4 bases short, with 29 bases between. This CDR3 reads CASSLGFGGQQQETYGYTF. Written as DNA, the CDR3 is TGTGCCAGCAGTCTTGGCTTTGGGGGCCAGCAACAGGAAACCTATGGCTACACCTTC.

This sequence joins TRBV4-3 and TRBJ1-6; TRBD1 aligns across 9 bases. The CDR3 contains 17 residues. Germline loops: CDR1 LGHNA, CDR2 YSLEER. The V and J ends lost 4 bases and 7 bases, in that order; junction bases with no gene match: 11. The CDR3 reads CASSPTPHGQGNSPLHF. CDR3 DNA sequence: TGCGCCAGCAGCCCAACACCACACGGACAGGGGAATTCACCCCTCCACTTT.

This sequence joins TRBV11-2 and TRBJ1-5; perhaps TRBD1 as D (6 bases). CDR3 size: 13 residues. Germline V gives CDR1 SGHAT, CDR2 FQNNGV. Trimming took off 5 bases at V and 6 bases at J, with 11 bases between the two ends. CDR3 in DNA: TGTGCCAGCAGCCTCACAGGGATTCAGCCCCAGCATTTT. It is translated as CASSLTGIQPQHF.

CDR3 sequence: CASSSKGYSNQPQHF. CDR3 coding DNA: TGTGCCAGCAGCTCGAAGGGGTATAGCAATCAGCCCCAGCATTTT. The chain couples TRBV7-2 to TRBJ1-5; D possibly corresponds to TRBD1 (5 bases). The CDR3 runs 15 residues. Germline V gene sequence: CDR1 SGHTA, CDR2 FQGNSA. Between the trimmed V and J ends, which lost 4 bases and 0 bases, there was a span of 10 bases.

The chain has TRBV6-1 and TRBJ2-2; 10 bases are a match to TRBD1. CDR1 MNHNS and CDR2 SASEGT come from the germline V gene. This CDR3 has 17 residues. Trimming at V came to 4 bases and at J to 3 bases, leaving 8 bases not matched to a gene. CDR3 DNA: TGTGCCAGCAGTGTTGGGAGGGGACAGGGGTACACCGGGGAGCTGTTTTTT. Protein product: CASSVGRGQGYTGELFF.

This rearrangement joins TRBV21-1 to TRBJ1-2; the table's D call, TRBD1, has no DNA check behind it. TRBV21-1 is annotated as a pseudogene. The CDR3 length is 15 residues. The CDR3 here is CASSKEKTVDDGYTF. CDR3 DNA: TGTGCCAGCAGCAAAGAGAAAACAGTGGATGATGGCTACACCTTC.

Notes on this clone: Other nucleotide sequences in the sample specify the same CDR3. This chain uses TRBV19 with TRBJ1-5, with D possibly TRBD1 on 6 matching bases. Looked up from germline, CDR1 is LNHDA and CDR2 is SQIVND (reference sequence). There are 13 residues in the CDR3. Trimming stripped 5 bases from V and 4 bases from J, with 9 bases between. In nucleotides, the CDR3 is TGTGCCAGTAGTTTCAGGGGTAATCAGCCCCAGCATTTT. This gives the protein CASSFRGNQPQHF.

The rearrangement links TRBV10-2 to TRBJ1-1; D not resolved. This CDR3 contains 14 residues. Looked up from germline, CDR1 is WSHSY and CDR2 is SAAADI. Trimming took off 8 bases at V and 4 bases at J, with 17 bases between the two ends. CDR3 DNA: TGCGCCAGCTGGGTTGGGTCCTCGGGCACTGAAGCTTTCTTT. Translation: CASWVGSSGTEAFF.

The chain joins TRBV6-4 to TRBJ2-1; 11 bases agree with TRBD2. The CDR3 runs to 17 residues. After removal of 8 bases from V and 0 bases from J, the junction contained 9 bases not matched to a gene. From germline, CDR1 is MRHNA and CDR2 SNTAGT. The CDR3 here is CASRKHTSGGSYNEQFF. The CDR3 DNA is TGTGCCAGCCGGAAGCATACTAGCGGGGGCTCCTACAATGAGCAGTTCTTC.

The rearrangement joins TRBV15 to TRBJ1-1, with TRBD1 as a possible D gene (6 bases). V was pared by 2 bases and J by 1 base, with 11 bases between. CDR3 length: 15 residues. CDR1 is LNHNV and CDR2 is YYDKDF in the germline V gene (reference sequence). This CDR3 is CATSRPRQENTEAFF. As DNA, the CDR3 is TGTGCCACCAGCAGACCGAGACAGGAGAACACTGAAGCTTTCTTT. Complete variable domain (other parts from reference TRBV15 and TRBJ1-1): DAMVIQNPRYQVTQFGKPVTLSCSQTLNHNVMYWYQQKSSQAPKLLFHYYDKDFNNEADTPDNFQSRRPNTSFCFLDIRSPGLGDTAMYLCATSRPRQENTEAFFGQGTRLTVV.

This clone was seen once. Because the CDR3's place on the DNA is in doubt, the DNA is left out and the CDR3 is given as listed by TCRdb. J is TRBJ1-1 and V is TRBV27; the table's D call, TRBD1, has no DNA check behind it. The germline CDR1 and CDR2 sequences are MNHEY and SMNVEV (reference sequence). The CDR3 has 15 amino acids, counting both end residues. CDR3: CASSFGPGWNTEAFF.

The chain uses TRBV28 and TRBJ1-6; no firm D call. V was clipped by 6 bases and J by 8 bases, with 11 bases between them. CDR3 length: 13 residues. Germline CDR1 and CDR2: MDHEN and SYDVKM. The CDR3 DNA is TGTGCCAGCAGCCGAACGAGGGATTCACCCCTCCACTTT. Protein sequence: CASSRTRDSPLHF.

The chain's CDR3 is CASSTLAGVSIGELFF. The CDR3 DNA is TGTGCCAGTAGTACCCTAGCGGGAGTTTCGATCGGGGAGCTGTTTTTT. The V call is TRBV19, the J call TRBJ2-2; 10 bases match TRBD2. Germline V CDR1 and CDR2: LNHDA, SQIVND (reference sequence). The CDR3 is made up of 16 amino acids. V dropped 4 bases and J dropped 7; count of bases not matched to a gene: 9.

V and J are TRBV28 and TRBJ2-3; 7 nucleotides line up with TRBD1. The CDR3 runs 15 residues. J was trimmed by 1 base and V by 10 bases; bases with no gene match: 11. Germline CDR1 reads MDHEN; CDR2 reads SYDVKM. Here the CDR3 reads CATHPPTGRTDTQYF. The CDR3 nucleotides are TGTGCCACCCACCCCCCGACAGGGCGCACAGATACGCAGTATTTT.

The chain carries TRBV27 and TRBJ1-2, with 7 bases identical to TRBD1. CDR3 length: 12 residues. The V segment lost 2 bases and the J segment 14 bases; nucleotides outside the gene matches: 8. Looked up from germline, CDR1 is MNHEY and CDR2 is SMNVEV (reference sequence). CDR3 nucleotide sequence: TGTGCCAGCAGTTTAAGGGACAGCGGACTTACCTTC. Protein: CASSLRDSGLTF.

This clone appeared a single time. CDR3 loop: CASSSTGSSTEAFF. DNA for the CDR3: TGCGCCAGCAGCTCGACGGGGAGTAGTACTGAAGCTTTCTTT. The rearrangement links TRBV5-1 to TRBJ1-1, with D unclear. V shed 3 bases and J shed 5 bases, with 14 bases lying between them. This CDR3 spans 14 amino acids. From germline, CDR1 is SGHRS and CDR2 YFSETQ.

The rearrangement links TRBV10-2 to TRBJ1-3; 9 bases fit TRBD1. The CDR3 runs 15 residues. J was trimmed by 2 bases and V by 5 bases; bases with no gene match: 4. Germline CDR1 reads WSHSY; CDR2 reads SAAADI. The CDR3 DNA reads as TGCGCCAGCAGTACTACAGGGGGCACTGGAAACACCATATATTTT. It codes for CASSTTGGTGNTIYF.

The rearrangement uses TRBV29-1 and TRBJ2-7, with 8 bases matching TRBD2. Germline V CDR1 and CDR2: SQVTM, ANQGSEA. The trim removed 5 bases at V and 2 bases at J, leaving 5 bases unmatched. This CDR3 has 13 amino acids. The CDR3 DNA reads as TGCAGCGTTTACAGCGGGGGCCCCTACGAGCAGTACTTC. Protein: CSVYSGGPYEQYF.

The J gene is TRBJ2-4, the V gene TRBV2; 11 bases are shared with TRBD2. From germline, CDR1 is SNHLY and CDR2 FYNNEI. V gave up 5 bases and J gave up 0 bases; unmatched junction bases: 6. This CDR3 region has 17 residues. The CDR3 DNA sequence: TGTGCCAGCAGTACTAGCGGGGGACCATTAGCCAAAAACATTCAGTACTTC. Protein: CASSTSGGPLAKNIQYF.

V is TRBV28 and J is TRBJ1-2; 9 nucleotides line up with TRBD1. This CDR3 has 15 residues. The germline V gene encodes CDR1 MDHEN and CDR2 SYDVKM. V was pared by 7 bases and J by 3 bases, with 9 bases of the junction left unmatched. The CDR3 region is CASIEMGQGHYGYTF. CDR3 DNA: TGTGCCAGCATCGAAATGGGACAGGGTCACTATGGCTACACCTTC.